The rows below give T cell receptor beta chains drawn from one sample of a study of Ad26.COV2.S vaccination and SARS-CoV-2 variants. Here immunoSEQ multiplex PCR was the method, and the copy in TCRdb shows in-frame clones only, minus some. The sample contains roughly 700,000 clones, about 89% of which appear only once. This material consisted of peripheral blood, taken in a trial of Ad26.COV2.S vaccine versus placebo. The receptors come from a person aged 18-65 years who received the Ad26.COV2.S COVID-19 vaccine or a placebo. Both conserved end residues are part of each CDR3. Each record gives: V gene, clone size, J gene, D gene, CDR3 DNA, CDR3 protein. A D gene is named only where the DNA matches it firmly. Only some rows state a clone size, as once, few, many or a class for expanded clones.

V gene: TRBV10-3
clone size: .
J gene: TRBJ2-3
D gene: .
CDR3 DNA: TGTGCCATCTCCGCAACAGATACGCAGTATTTT
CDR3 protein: CAISATDTQYF

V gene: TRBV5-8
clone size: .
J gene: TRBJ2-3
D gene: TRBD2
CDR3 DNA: TGTGCCAGCCCTACCTTAGCGGGGGGGCTGGGCACAGATACGCAGTATTTT
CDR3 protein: CASPTLAGGLGTDTQYF

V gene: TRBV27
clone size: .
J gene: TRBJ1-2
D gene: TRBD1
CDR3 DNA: TGTGCCAGCAGGCCGGAGGGGGCTGGCTATGGCTACACCTTC
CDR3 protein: CASRPEGAGYGYTF

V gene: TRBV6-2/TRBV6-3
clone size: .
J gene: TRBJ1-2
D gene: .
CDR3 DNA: TGTGCCAGCAGTTACGGCTCAGCCTTCAACTGGGGCTACACCTTC
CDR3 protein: CASSYGSAFNWGYTF

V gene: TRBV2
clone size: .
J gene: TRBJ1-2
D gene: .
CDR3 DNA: TGTGCCAGCAGTGAAGCGCTTAGGGGGGCTGGCTACACCTTC
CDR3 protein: CASSEALRGAGYTF

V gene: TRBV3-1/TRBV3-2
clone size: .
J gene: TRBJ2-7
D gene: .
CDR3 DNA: TGTGCCAGCAGCCAGGGTTGGGGCCCACTGTACGAGCAGTACTTC
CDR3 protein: CASSQGWGPLYEQYF

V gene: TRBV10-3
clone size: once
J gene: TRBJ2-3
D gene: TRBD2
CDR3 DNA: TGTGCCATCAGTGACCCCGCGGGGGCAGATACGCAGTATTTT
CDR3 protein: CAISDPAGADTQYF

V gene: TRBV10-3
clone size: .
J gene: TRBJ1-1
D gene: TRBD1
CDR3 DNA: TGTGCCATCAGTGAGTTTGGACAGGGGAACACTGAAGCTTTCTTT
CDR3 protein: CAISEFGQGNTEAFF

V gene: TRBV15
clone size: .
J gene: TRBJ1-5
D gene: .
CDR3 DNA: TGTGCCACCAGCAGAGATCGTGGGTTGCAGCCCCAGCATTTT
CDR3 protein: CATSRDRGLQPQHF

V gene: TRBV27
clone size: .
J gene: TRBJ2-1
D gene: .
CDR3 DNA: TGTGCCAGCAGTCCCAACCCCCAGCGGGTAACTCGCTACAATGAGCAGTTCTTC
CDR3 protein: CASSPNPQRVTRYNEQFF

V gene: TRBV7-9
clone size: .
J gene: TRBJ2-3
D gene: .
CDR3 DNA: TGTGCCAGCTTACCTAGTGGACATAGCACAGATACGCAGTATTTT
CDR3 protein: CASLPSGHSTDTQYF

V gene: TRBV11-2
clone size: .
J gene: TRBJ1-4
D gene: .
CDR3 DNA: TGTGCCAGCAGCAGCCTCAGGGAAAGAGGAGGGAAACTGTTTTTT
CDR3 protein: CASSSLRERGGKLFF

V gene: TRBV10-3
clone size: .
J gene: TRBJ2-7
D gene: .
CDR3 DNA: TGTGCCATCAGTATTTCTCGGGACACCGGCGGGAGTCAGTACTTC
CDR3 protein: CAISISRDTGGSQYF

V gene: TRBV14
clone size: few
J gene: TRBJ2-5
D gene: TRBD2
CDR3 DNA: TGTGCCAGCAGCCTCACTGGGTATGGGAGGGGAGAGACCCAGTACTTC
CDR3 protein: CASSLTGYGRGETQYF

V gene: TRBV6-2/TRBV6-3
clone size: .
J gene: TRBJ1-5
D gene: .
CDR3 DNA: TGTGCCAGCAGTTACTGGGGGGAAGGTCAGCCCCAGCATTTT
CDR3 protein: CASSYWGEGQPQHF

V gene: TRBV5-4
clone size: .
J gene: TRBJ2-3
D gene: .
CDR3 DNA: TGTGCCAGCAGCTCCGGGAACGTGGATACGCAGTATTTT
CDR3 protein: CASSSGNVDTQYF

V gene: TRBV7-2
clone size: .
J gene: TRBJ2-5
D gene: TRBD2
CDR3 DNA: TGTGCCAGCAGACCCCGGACTAGCGGGTACCAAGAGACCCAGTACTTC
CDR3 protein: CASRPRTSGYQETQYF

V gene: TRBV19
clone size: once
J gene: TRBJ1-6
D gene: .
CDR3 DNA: TGTGCCAGTAGTCCCCTCCCGTTGGGGGATAATTCACCCCTCCACTTT
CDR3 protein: CASSPLPLGDNSPLHF

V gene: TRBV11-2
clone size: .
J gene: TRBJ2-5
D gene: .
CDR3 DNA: TGTGCCAGCACCTTAGATAATTTAGGGGATAGGGAGACCCAGTACTTC
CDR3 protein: CASTLDNLGDRETQYF

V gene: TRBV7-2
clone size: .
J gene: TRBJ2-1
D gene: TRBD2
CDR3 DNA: TGTGCCAGCAGCTTTTTCCGACTAGCGAACTCCTACAATGAGCAGTTCTTC
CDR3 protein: CASSFFRLANSYNEQFF

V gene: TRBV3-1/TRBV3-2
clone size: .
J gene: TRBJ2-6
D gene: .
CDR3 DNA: TGTGCCAGCAGCCAGGGGGTTTATTCTTACTCTGGGGCCAACGTCCTGACTTTC
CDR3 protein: CASSQGVYSYSGANVLTF

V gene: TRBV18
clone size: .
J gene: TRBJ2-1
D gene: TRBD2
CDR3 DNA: TGTGCCAGCTCACCACCGGCCGGGGGGACCTGGAATGAGCAGTTCTTC
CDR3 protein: CASSPPAGGTWNEQFF

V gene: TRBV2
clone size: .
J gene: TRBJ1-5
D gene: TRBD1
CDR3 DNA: TGTGCCAGCGCGGGACAGCAAAATCAGCCCCAGCATTTT
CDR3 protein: CASAGQQNQPQHF

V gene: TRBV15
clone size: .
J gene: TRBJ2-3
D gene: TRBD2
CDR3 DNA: TGTGCCACCAGCAGAGATCCGACTAGCGGGAGCACAGATACGCAGTATTTT
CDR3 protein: CATSRDPTSGSTDTQYF

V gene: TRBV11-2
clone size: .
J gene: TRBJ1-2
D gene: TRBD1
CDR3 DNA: TGTGCCAGCAGCTTAGATCCCACGGGACAGGATGGCTACACCTTC
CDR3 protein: CASSLDPTGQDGYTF

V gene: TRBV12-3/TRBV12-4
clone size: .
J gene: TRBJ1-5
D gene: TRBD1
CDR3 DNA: TGTGCCAGCAGTTGGAGACAGGGTGGGACCCAGCATTTT
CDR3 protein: CASSWRQGGTQHF

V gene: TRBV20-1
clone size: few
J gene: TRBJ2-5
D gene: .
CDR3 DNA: TGCAGTGCCTCCTGGGGAGAGACCCAGTACTTC
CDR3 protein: CSASWGETQYF

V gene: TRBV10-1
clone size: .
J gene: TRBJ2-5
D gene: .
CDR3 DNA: TGCGCCAGCAGTAGGAATGGGGAAACGGAGACCCAGTACTTC
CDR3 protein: CASSRNGETETQYF

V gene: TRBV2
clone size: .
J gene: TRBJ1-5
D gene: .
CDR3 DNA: TGTGCCAGCAGTGAAGACGAGGGGCGACGATATAGCAATCAGCCCCAGCATTTT
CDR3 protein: CASSEDEGRRYSNQPQHF

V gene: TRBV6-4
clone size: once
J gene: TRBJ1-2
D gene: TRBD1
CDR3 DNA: TGTGCCAGCAGACCGGGACAGGCGTCCTATGGCTACACCTTC
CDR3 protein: CASRPGQASYGYTF

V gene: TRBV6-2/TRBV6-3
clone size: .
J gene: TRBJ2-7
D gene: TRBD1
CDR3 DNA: TGTGCCAGCAGTTACTCGCAGGGGGAATTTTCCTACGAGCAGTACTTC
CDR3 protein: CASSYSQGEFSYEQYF

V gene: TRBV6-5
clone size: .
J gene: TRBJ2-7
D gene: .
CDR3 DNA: TGTGCCAGCATAGGGGCCCCCTACGAGCAGTACTTC
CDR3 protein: CASIGAPYEQYF

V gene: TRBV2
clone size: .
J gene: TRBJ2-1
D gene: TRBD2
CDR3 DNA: TGTGCCAGTTGTCCCGGGACTAGCTTTGAGCAGTTCTTC
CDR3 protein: CASCPGTSFEQFF

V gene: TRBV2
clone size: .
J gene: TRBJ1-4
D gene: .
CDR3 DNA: TGTGCCAGCAGTGCAGGATTAACAACTAATGAAAAACTGTTTTTT
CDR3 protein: CASSAGLTTNEKLFF

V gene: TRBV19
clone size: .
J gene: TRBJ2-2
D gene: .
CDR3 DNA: TGTGCCAGTAGTCGATGGGACACAGACACCGGGGAGCTGTTTTTT
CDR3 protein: CASSRWDTDTGELFF

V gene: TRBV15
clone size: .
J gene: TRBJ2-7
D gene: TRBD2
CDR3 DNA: TGTGCCACCAGCAGAACCCAGACTAGCGGTCCCTACGAGCAGTACTTC
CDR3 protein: CATSRTQTSGPYEQYF

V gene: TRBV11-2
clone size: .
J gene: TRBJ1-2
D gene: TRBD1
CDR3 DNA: TGTGCCAGCAGCGCCGGGGGACAGGGAGGTTTTAACTATGGCTACACCTTC
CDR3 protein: CASSAGGQGGFNYGYTF

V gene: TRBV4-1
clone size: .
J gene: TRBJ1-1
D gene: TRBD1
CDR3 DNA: TGCGCCAGCAGCCCCAGGGGGCTGAACACTGAAGCTTTCTTT
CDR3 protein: CASSPRGLNTEAFF

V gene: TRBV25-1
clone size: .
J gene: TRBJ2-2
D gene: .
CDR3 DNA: TGTGCCAGCAACCGATACACCGGGGAGCTGTTTTTT
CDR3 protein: CASNRYTGELFF

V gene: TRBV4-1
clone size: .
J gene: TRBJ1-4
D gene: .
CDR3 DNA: TGCGCCAGCAGCCAACTACAGGGACCTAATGAAAAACTGTTTTTT
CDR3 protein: CASSQLQGPNEKLFF